These 21 T cell receptor beta chains originate from one sample sequenced in a study of shared clonotypes between healthy human individuals. Naive CD8 cells lacked CD45RO and underwent positive selection for CCR7, leaving out terminally differentiated effector memory CD45RA+ cells. Assay used: immunoSEQ multiplex PCR; TCRdb lists only in-frame clones, some missing. The sample holds about 2.1 million clones; approximately 92% are singletons and the top ten take over 1.5%. The sequenced sample was naive CD8+ T cells from PBMCs. The receptors here all came from a man younger than 35 in good health. Some clones in this sample may be carry-over from other donors' samples.

This clone was detected once. DNA for the CDR3: TGTGCCAGCAGTGACCCAAGGACTAGCGGGAGCACAGATACGCAGTATTTT. Protein product: CASSDPRTSGSTDTQYF. The genes are TRBV2 and TRBJ2-3, with 11 bases aligning to TRBD2. V was clipped by 3 bases and J by 0 bases; unmatched bases: 5. The CDR3 is 17 residues long. From germline, CDR1 is SNHLY and CDR2 FYNNEI.

The chain couples TRBV6-5 to TRBJ2-5; perhaps D is TRBD1 or TRBD2 (5 bases each). Germline lookup yields CDR1 MNHEY and CDR2 SVGAGI. Trimming shortened V by 3 bases and J by 11 bases, and 19 bases separated the two germline ends. The CDR3 is 14 residues long. DNA for the CDR3: TGTGCCAGCAGTTATGGCTCGGGACCCCTAGAGCAGTACTTC. Its protein is CASSYGSGPLEQYF.

About this clone: Other DNA sequences within the sample encode an identical CDR3. V is TRBV7-9 and J is TRBJ1-1; possibly TRBD1 for D (5 bases). The V end lost 3 bases, the J end lost 10 bases, and 12 bases lay between the germline ends. Germline V lookup: CDR1 SEHNR, CDR2 FQNEAQ (reference sequence). The CDR3 extends over 12 amino acids. The CDR3 DNA reads TGTGCCAGCAGCTTGGGGTCTAGGGGAGCTTTCTTT. This gives the protein CASSLGSRGAFF.

The chain recombines TRBV9 with TRBJ2-7; 8 nucleotides line up with TRBD2. After removal of 4 bases from V and 3 bases from J, the junction contained 3 bases not matched to a gene. This CDR3 comprises 13 residues. The germline V gene has CDR1 SGDLS and CDR2 YYNGEE. CDR3 sequence reads: CASSHRGGYEQYF. In DNA, the CDR3 is TGTGCCAGCAGCCACCGGGGGGGCTACGAGCAGTACTTC.

This rearrangement joins TRBV4-1 to TRBJ2-2, with TRBD1 identical over 7 bases. The CDR3 is 16 residues long. Trimming at V came to 3 bases and at J to 5 bases, leaving 9 bases not matched to a gene. Germline values: CDR1 MGHRA, CDR2 YSYEKL. In DNA, the CDR3 is TGCGCCAGCAGCCATACAACAGGGGCCAGAACCGGGGAGCTGTTTTTT. It is translated as CASSHTTGARTGELFF.

The rearrangement links TRBV27 to TRBJ2-1; perhaps TRBD1 as D (6 bases). The length of the CDR3 is 19 residues. Trimming removed 1 base from V and 0 bases from J, with 19 bases in between. Germline V lookup: CDR1 MNHEY, CDR2 SMNVEV (reference sequence). The CDR3 loop is CASSLLGPAGAGSYNEQFF. The CDR3 coding sequence is TGTGCCAGCAGTTTATTAGGCCCGGCAGGGGCCGGCTCCTACAATGAGCAGTTCTTC.

About this clone itself: Other DNA sequences within the sample encode an identical CDR3. The chain uses TRBV4-3 and TRBJ2-1, with 11 positions matching TRBD2. CDR1 LGHNA and CDR2 YSLEER come from the germline V gene. The CDR3 totals 15 residues. The V and J ends lost 1 base and 4 bases, in that order; junction bases with no gene match: 0. The CDR3 loop reads CASSQGLAGYNEQFF. The DNA of the CDR3 is TGCGCCAGCAGCCAAGGACTAGCGGGGTACAATGAGCAGTTCTTC.

The V gene is TRBV29-1, the J gene TRBJ1-2; 9 bases line up with TRBD1. The V gene end was trimmed by 5 bases and the J gene end by 5 bases; junction bases not matched to a gene: 6. The CDR3 runs to 13 residues. Germline CDR1 is SQVTM and CDR2 is ANQGSEA. The CDR3 loop is CSVYTGQGYGYTF. DNA for the CDR3: TGCAGCGTTTATACGGGACAGGGATATGGCTACACCTTC.

This chain joins TRBV4-3 and TRBJ2-3; maybe TRBD1 (5 bases). This CDR3 comprises 13 residues. The V and J ends lost 0 bases and 8 bases respectively, with 9 bases between them. CDR1 is LGHNA, CDR2 YSLEER, per germline. CDR3 sequence (DNA): TGCGCCAGCAGCCAAGAGGGAAGGGGTACGCAGTATTTT. This gives the protein CASSQEGRGTQYF.

The V gene is TRBV5-1, the J gene TRBJ2-1, with D possibly TRBD2 on 6 matching bases. Trimming removed 0 bases at V and 8 bases at J, with 18 bases between. The CDR3 has 16 amino acids. CDR1 is SGHRS and CDR2 is YFSETQ in the germline V gene. CDR3 DNA: TGCGCCAGCAGCTTGGACGGAGGGACCACATTCTATGAGCAGTTCTTC. The encoded protein is CASSLDGGTTFYEQFF.

The chain couples TRBV4-3 to TRBJ2-1, with TRBD2 matching over 10 bases. The V gene end was trimmed by 0 bases and the J gene end by 1 base; junction bases not matched to a gene: 9. The CDR3 extends over 19 amino acids. The germline V gene has CDR1 LGHNA and CDR2 YSLEER. The CDR3 nucleotides read TGCGCCAGCAGCCAAGACGGACTAGCGGAAATGCATTCCTACAATGAGCAGTTCTTC. This translates into CASSQDGLAEMHSYNEQFF.

The chain is built from TRBV10-3 and TRBJ2-6; 7 bases match TRBD2. Germline trimming cut 4 bases from V and 11 bases from J; bases unmatched to any gene: 5. This CDR3 spans 13 amino acids. Looked up from germline, CDR1 is ENHRY and CDR2 is SYGVKD. CDR3 protein: CAISAGLVDVLTF. CDR3 DNA sequence: TGTGCCATCAGTGCCGGACTAGTCGACGTCCTGACTTTC.

Of note for this clone: Distinct nucleotide sequences in the sample also encode this CDR3. This sequence joins TRBV7-9 and TRBJ2-2; D uncertain. This CDR3 is built from 12 residues. V lost 2 bases and J 5 bases, leaving 3 bases between the germline ends. Germline CDR1 is SEHNR and CDR2 is FQNEAQ (reference sequence). Here the CDR3 reads CASSLTTGELFF. CDR3 nucleotides: TGTGCCAGCAGCTTAACGACCGGGGAGCTGTTTTTT.

CDR3 loop: CASSFRHSGRGNEQFF. CDR3 bases: TGTGCCAGCAGTTTCCGACACAGCGGGAGGGGGAATGAGCAGTTCTTC. The chain uses TRBV28 and TRBJ2-1, with TRBD2 matching over 10 bases. Germline CDR1 is MDHEN and CDR2 is SYDVKM. This CDR3 comprises 16 residues. The junction had 9 bases not matched to a gene; V was cut back by 3 bases and J by 7 bases. The whole variable domain, filled in from reference TRBV28 and TRBJ2-1, reads DVKVTQSSRYLVKRTGEKVFLECVQDMDHENMFWYRQDPGLGLRLIYFSYDVKMKEKGDIPEGYSVSREKKERFSLILESASTNQTSMYLCASSFRHSGRGNEQFFGPGTRLTVL.

The gene calls are TRBV25-1 and TRBJ2-7; 8 bases agree with TRBD2. This CDR3 comprises 18 residues. Germline CDR1 MGHDK, CDR2 SYGVNS. V was pared by 3 bases and J by 0 bases, with 13 bases of the junction left unmatched. CDR3: CASSDLGSGGPSSYEQYF. For the CDR3, the DNA is TGTGCCAGCAGTGATTTGGGGAGCGGGGGACCCAGCTCCTACGAGCAGTACTTC.

The rearrangement links TRBV29-1 to TRBJ2-1, with D maybe TRBD2 (6 bases). V was shortened by 5 bases and J by 7 bases, with 12 bases between the two germline ends. The CDR3 runs 12 residues. From germline, CDR1 is SQVTM and CDR2 ANQGSEA. Written as DNA, the CDR3 is TGCAGCGTTCGCGGGAAAGGGAATGAGCAGTTCTTC. Protein product: CSVRGKGNEQFF.

The V call is TRBV9, the J call TRBJ1-1; D gene unclear. The germline V gene encodes CDR1 SGDLS and CDR2 YYNGEE. This CDR3 has 13 amino acids. Deletions cut 3 bases from V and 0 bases from J, with 6 bases between. CDR3 sequence: CASSGTLNTEAFF. Written as DNA, the CDR3 is TGTGCCAGCAGCGGAACATTGAACACTGAAGCTTTCTTT. Looking up the rest from reference TRBV9 and TRBJ1-1 gives the full variable domain: DSGVTQTPKHLITATGQRVTLRCSPRSGDLSVYWYQQSLDQGLQFLIQYYNGEERAKGNILERFSAQQFPDLHSELNLSSLELGDSALYFCASSGTLNTEAFFGQGTRLTVV.

J is TRBJ1-1 and V is TRBV28, with D perhaps TRBD1 (6 bases). Trimming stripped 3 bases from V and 7 bases from J, with 12 bases between. This CDR3 contains 13 residues. CDR1 is MDHEN, CDR2 SYDVKM, per germline. The CDR3 protein is CASSLAGGFEAFF. CDR3 nucleotide sequence: TGTGCCAGCAGTTTGGCTGGGGGCTTTGAAGCTTTCTTT.

The rearrangement links TRBV7-9 to TRBJ2-2; D is ambiguous. Trimming removed 9 bases at V and 6 bases at J, with 8 bases between. Germline CDR1 is SEHNR and CDR2 is FQNEAQ (reference sequence). The CDR3 length is 11 residues. In DNA form, the CDR3 reads TGTGCCAGTCCACGACCCGGGGAGCTGTTTTTT. It codes for CASPRPGELFF. The full variable domain, with the rest looked up from reference TRBV7-9 and TRBJ2-2, is DTGVSQNPRHKITKRGQNVTFRCDPISEHNRLYWYRQTLGQGPEFLTYFQNEAQLEKSRLLSDRFSAERPKGSFSTLEIQRTEQGDSAMYLCASPRPGELFFGEGSRLTVL.

The chain joins TRBV28 to TRBJ1-2; a weak D match, TRBD1 (5 bases). Trimming shortened V by 4 bases and J by 3 bases, and 18 bases separated the two germline ends. The CDR3 consists of 16 residues. Germline V gives CDR1 MDHEN, CDR2 SYDVKM. CDR3 nucleotides: TGTGCCAGCAGTTCCTCTGACAGCCCGGGTTACTATGGCTACACCTTC. It codes for CASSSSDSPGYYGYTF.

The CDR3 DNA reads as TGTGCCAGCAGCTCCGGAGGGTTGTCTGGCTACACCTTC. Translating it yields CASSSGGLSGYTF. The V gene is TRBV11-1, the J gene TRBJ1-2, with D unclear. The V gene's germline CDR1 is SGHAT and CDR2 FQDESV (reference sequence). The V and J ends lost 4 bases and 7 bases respectively, with 13 bases between them. This CDR3 is 13 amino acids long.